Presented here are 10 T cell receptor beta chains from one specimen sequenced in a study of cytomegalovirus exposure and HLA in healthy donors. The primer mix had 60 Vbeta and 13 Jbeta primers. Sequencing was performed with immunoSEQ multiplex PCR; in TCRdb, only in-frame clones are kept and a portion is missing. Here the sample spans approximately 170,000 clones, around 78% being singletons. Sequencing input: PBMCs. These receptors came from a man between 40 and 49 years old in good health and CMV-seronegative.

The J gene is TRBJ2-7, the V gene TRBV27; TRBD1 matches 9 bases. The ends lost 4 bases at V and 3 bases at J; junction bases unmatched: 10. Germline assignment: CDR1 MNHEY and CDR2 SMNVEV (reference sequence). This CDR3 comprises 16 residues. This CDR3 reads CASSSPMTGGRYEQYF. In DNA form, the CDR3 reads TGTGCCAGCAGTTCCCCCATGACAGGGGGTCGCTACGAGCAGTACTTC.

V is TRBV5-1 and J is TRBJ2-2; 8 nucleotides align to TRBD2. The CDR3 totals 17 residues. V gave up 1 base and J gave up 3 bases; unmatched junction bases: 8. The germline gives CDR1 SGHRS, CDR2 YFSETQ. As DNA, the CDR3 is TGCGCCAGCAGCTTGACCTTGGGAGCGGGAGACACCGGGGAGCTGTTTTTT. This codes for CASSLTLGAGDTGELFF. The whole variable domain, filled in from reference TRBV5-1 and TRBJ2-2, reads KAGVTQTPRYLIKTRGQQVTLSCSPISGHRSVSWYQQTPGQGLQFLFEYFSETQRNKGNFPGRFSGRQFSNSRSEMNVSTLELGDSALYLCASSLTLGAGDTGELFFGEGSRLTVL.

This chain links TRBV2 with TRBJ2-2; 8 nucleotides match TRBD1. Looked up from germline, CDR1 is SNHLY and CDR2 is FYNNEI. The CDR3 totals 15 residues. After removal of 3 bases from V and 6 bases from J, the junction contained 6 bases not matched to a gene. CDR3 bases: TGTGCCAGCAGTGATCGGACAGGGATGGCCGGGGAGCTGTTTTTT. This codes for CASSDRTGMAGELFF. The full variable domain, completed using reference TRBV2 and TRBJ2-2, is EPEVTQTPSHQVTQMGQEVILRCVPISNHLYFYWYRQILGQKVEFLVSFYNNEISEKSEIFDDQFSVERPDGSNFTLKIRSTKLEDSAMYFCASSDRTGMAGELFFGEGSRLTVL.

The DNA for the CDR3 is TGCGCCAGCAGCTTGGGCGCATCCGGGACACACTACGAGCAGTACTTC. This sequence encodes CASSLGASGTHYEQYF. The chain is built from TRBV5-1 and TRBJ2-7; a weak D match, TRBD1 (6 bases). This CDR3 has 16 amino acids. Germline values: CDR1 SGHRS, CDR2 YFSETQ. Trimming pared 0 bases from V and 3 bases from J, leaving 16 bases between. Together with reference TRBV5-1 and TRBJ2-7, the CDR3 gives the full variable domain: KAGVTQTPRYLIKTRGQQVTLSCSPISGHRSVSWYQQTPGQGLQFLFEYFSETQRNKGNFPGRFSGRQFSNSRSEMNVSTLELGDSALYLCASSLGASGTHYEQYFGPGTRLTVT.

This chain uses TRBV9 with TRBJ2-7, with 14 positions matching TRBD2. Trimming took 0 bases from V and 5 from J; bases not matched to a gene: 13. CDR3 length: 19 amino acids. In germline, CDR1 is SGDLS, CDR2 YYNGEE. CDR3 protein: CASSVVVSGLAGAPHEQYV. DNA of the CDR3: TGTGCCAGCAGCGTAGTCGTTTCGGGACTAGCGGGAGCACCCCACGAGCAGTACGTC.

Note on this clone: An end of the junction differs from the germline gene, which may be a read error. DNA for the CDR3: TGTGCCATCAGTGACCAGGGACAGGGGACGGGAGGCTTATACGGGCAGTACTTC. Translation gives CAISDQGQGTGGLYGQYF. The chain joins TRBV10-3 to TRBJ2-7, with 10 nucleotides matching TRBD1. The germline V gene has CDR1 ENHRY and CDR2 SYGVKD. The CDR3 contains 18 residues.

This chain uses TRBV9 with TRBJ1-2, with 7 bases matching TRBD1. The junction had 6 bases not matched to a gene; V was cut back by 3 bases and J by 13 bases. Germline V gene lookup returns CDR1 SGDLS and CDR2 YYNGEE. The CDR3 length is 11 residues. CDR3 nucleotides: TGTGCCAGCAGCGGGAGGGACAGACGCACCTTC. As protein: CASSGRDRRTF.

This CDR3 reads CAWSVQRRINEQFF. The CDR3 nucleotides read TGTGCCTGGAGTGTACAACGGAGAATCAATGAGCAGTTCTTC. The chain joins TRBV30 to TRBJ2-1; no firm D call. This CDR3 has 14 amino acids. V lost 0 bases to trimming and J lost 6 bases, with 12 bases between them. Germline V gives CDR1 GTSNPN, CDR2 SVGIG (reference sequence).

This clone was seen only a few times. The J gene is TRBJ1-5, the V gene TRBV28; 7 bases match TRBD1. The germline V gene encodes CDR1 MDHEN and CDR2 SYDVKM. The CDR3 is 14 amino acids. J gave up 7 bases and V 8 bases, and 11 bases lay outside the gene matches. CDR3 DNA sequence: TGTGCCAGCGGGGACAGAAGGTTCGGGCAGCCCCAGCATTTT. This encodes CASGDRRFGQPQHF.

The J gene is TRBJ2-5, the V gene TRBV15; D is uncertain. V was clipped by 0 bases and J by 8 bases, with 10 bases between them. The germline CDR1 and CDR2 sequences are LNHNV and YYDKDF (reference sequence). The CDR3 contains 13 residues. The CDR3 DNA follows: TGTGCCACCAGCAGAGACCCCCGACAAACCCAGTACTTC. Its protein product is CATSRDPRQTQYF.